This T cell receptor (beta chain) was sequenced in a study of spatial heterogeneity in lung cancer. Study-level background: Raw sequencing reads included, on average, more than eight appearances of each unique TCR and UMI combination.

This clonotype was recorded many times. Its target is not known. TCRdb reanalysed the 5' RACE reads using MiXCR and keeps one entry per CDR3 protein. The sample records nearly 25,000 distinct CDR3 sequences, approximately 9.5% being singletons. General observations from the study: Intratumoral expanded alpha and beta TCR counts were found to track tumor mutation counts.

Sample time point: sample taken at primary tumor resection. The donors, 72 patients with untreated early-stage non-small cell lung cancer, provided the samples. Unsorted whole RNA from tumor, nontumor lung or frozen PBMC underwent sequencing. This receptor was identified in a male donor with early-stage non-small cell lung cancer. The material was lung tumor tissue, obtained at surgery.

CDR3 DNA sequence: TGTGCCATCCAACGGGGAAACACTGAAGCTTTCTTT. This translates into CAIQRGNTEAFF. This chain joins TRBV10-3 and TRBJ1-1; no clear D. The CDR3 loop spans 12 amino acids. Looked up from germline, CDR1 is ENHRY and CDR2 is SYGVKD. Trimming pared 8 bases from V and 2 bases from J, leaving 9 bases between.